Given below is one T cell receptor beta chain in context. Its specificity is not known. Investigators prepared the TCR beta libraries by applying iRepertoire HTBI primers and Arm-PCR of CDR3 regions. In TCRdb, the multiplex PCR reads were re-called with MiXCR into one record per CDR3 protein. The profile covers 400,000 or so distinct CDR3 sequences, with less than 25% appearing a single time and around 20% taken by the ten largest. Sample time point: persistent/refractory GD, antithyroid drugs over 5 years with positive TRAb. Making the TCR library involved RNA that had been extracted from PBMCs. Nine milliliters of peripheral blood were taken and placed in EDTA tubes. V was trimmed by 6 bases and J by 0 bases, leaving 12 bases between them. Germline V gene sequence: CDR1 MNHNS, CDR2 SASEGT. The CDR3 is 14 residues long. The sample is drawn from a study of regulatory T cells in long-lasting Graves disease. In the study overall: Over 5 years of antithyroid drugs with positive TSH receptor antibodies was taken to mean persistent Graves' disease. The study, taken as a whole, reports: TRBV28, TRBJ1-2 and TRBJ2-5 were segments that persistent disease favored. Persistent Graves' cases showed lower TCR diversity than newly diagnosed cases.

The chain links TRBV6-1 to TRBJ2-7; D uncertain. This sequence was found in a female donor with Graves disease. The specimen was peripheral blood mononuclear cells (PBMCs), collected when the disease was refractory, from a patient treated with antithyroid drugs. The CDR3 region is CASSLHWSSYEQYF. The CDR3 bases are TGTGCCAGCAGCCTGCATTGGAGCTCCTACGAGCAGTACTTC.